The rows below give T cell receptor beta chains drawn from one sample of a study of HIV-infected patients and healthy controls. TCRdb ran MiXCR on the 5' RACE reads and lists one entry per CDR3 protein. The sample records roughly 20,000 distinct CDR3 sequences, 12% being singletons. Sequencing was done on a sample of blood. These receptors were collected from an adult in good health. Both conserved end residues are part of each CDR3. The D gene is left open where the match is weak. The listing skips clone size in some rows; elsewhere it reads once, few, many or a size class.

TRBJ2-2 TRBV29-1 - many TGCAGCGTCCACGGACAGTCGAACACCGGGGAGCTGTTTTTT CSVHGQSNTGELFF
TRBJ2-3 TRBV6-6 TRBD1 many TGTGCCAGCAGTCAAATACAGGGGTACGGAGATACGCAGTATTTT CASSQIQGYGDTQYF
TRBJ2-1 TRBV4-1 - many TGCGCCAGCAGTCTCAACCGGGTCTCAGAGCAGTTCTTC CASSLNRVSEQFF
TRBJ1-4 TRBV6-5 - - TGTGCCAGCAGTTACTCGATTAGTGAAAAACTGTTTTTT CASSYSISEKLFF
TRBJ2-3 TRBV25-1 - few TGTGCCAGCAGTGTGGGGGATACGCAGTATTTT CASSVGDTQYF
TRBJ1-1 TRBV5-1 TRBD1 many TGCGCCAGCAGCCCGGAGGGACAGGGGGTCACTGAAGCTTTCTTT CASSPEGQGVTEAFF
TRBJ1-4 TRBV12-3/TRBV12-4 - many TGTGCCAGCAGTTTGTTAACAGGACGTAATGAAAAACTGTTTTTT CASSLLTGRNEKLFF
TRBJ1-2 TRBV4-2 - many TGTGCCAGCACCCTGTGGGGATCGAGTGGCTACACCTTC CASTLWGSSGYTF
TRBJ2-7 TRBV11-2 TRBD1 - TGTGCCAGCAGCCCGATACGCCGGGACAGGGGAAGGGGCTACGAGCAGTACTTC CASSPIRRDRGRGYEQYF
TRBJ1-1 TRBV12-3/TRBV12-4 - many TGTGCCAGCAGTTTGCTAGAGAACACTGAAGCTTTCTTT CASSLLENTEAFF
TRBJ1-2 TRBV6-2/TRBV6-3 - - TGTGCCAGCAGTTACAGCTATGGCTACACCTTC CASSYSYGYTF
TRBJ1-4 TRBV14 TRBD1 many TGTGCCAGCAGACAACAGGGGGCAGAAGAAAAACTGTTTTTT CASRQQGAEEKLFF
TRBJ1-1 TRBV13 - many TGTGCCAGCAGCTTACGGTTCTTCATGAACACTGAAGCTTTCTTT CASSLRFFMNTEAFF
TRBJ1-1 TRBV10-3 - many TGTGCCTCCGAAGAGGGGGGATCGAACACTGAAGCTTTCTTT CASEEGGSNTEAFF
TRBJ2-1 TRBV7-2 TRBD2 few TGTGCCAGCAGCTTAGAACCGTTGCCTAGCGGTTACAATGAGCAGTTCTTC CASSLEPLPSGYNEQFF
TRBJ2-6 TRBV4-2 - many TGTGCCAGCAGCCCTGAGAAGGTGGCTGGGGCCAACGTCCTGACTTTC CASSPEKVAGANVLTF
TRBJ1-5 TRBV29-1 - many TGCAGCGTTGGAGGGCCCGACTCCATGAATCAGCCCCAGCATTTT CSVGGPDSMNQPQHF
TRBJ2-5 TRBV6-5 - medium-sized TGTGCCAGCAGAGTCGGTGAAGAGACCCAGTACTTC CASRVGEETQYF
TRBJ1-5 TRBV7-9 TRBD1 few TGTGCCAGCAGCTTAATTGGGACAGGCCCGCAGCCCCAGCATTTT CASSLIGTGPQPQHF
TRBJ1-2 TRBV4-3 - few TGCGCCAGCAGCCAAGATAGGAGGGGTGGCAACTATGGCTACACCTTC CASSQDRRGGNYGYTF
TRBJ1-3 TRBV6-5 TRBD1 many TGTGCCAGCAGTTGGCGCCCCTCCGGGACAGGGTCTGGAAACACCATATATTTT CASSWRPSGTGSGNTIYF
TRBJ1-5 TRBV19 TRBD1 - TGTGCCAGTAGCCAACAGGGGCAAAGCAATCAGCCCCAGCATTTT CASSQQGQSNQPQHF
TRBJ2-7 TRBV6-2/TRBV6-3 TRBD1 few TGTGCCACGGGACAGCTCTCCTACGAGCAGTACTTC CATGQLSYEQYF
TRBJ1-5 TRBV12-3/TRBV12-4 - few TGTGCCAGTTCTACCAGGGGCAATCAGCCCCAGCATTTT CASSTRGNQPQHF
TRBJ2-5 TRBV25-1 TRBD1 many TGTGCCAGCAGTGATGTGGGACAGGGGGCTAGCGGGGAAGAGACCCAGTACTTC CASSDVGQGASGEETQYF
TRBJ1-2 TRBV5-1 TRBD1 many TGCGCCAGCAGCTGGGGGACAGTCGTCTATGGCTACACCTTC CASSWGTVVYGYTF
TRBJ1-4 TRBV20-1 - medium-sized TGCAGTGCGAAACCTTTCTCCGGCACCTTTAATGAAAAACTGTTTTTT CSAKPFSGTFNEKLFF
TRBJ2-3 TRBV5-1 - - TGCGCCAGCAGCTGGGGGGATACGGAAAGGTATTTT CASSWGDTERYF